The rows below give T cell receptor beta chains drawn from one sample of a study of blood T cell repertoires in COVID-19. The repertoire was sequenced with immunoSEQ multiplex PCR; TCRdb's copy has only in-frame clones and lacks some. The sample shows about 200,000 clones, around 90% of them seen only once. The sequenced material came from peripheral blood. The origin of the receptors is a human donor in a cohort sampled during active COVID-19. Each CDR3 is given with its conserved first and last residue. D genes are given only for firm matches. Not every row has a clone size; where given, it reads once, few, many or a size class.

CDR3 protein | CDR3 DNA | clone size | V gene | D gene | J gene
CASRLTPSYEQYF | TGTGCCAGCAGGCTAACCCCTAGCTACGAGCAGTACTTC | few | TRBV12-3/TRBV12-4 | . | TRBJ2-7
CASSQGPLRLTNTGELFF | TGTGCCAGCAGCCAAGGTCCCCTCCGACTGACTAACACCGGGGAGCTGTTTTTT | . | TRBV3-1/TRBV3-2 | . | TRBJ2-2
CASSEARTGGTDTQYF | TGCGCCAGCAGTGAGGCCAGAACGGGGGGCACAGATACGCAGTATTTT | . | TRBV10-1 | . | TRBJ2-3
CASRGAGYYGYTF | TGTGCCAGCAGGGGAGCGGGATACTATGGCTACACCTTC | . | TRBV27 | . | TRBJ1-2
CASISGASYEQYF | TGTGCCAGCATTAGCGGCGCCTCCTACGAGCAGTACTTC | . | TRBV28 | . | TRBJ2-7
CASSLGWTRLSYEQYF | TGCGCCAGCAGCTTGGGTTGGACTAGGCTTTCCTACGAGCAGTACTTC | . | TRBV5-1 | TRBD2 | TRBJ2-7
CASSKAEKSMGGGEQYF | TGTGCCAGCAGCAAAGCGGAGAAATCTATGGGGGGTGGGGAGCAGTACTTC | . | TRBV21-1 | . | TRBJ2-7
CASSEIGGGRSDTQYF | TGTGCCAGTAGCGAGATCGGGGGGGGCCGGTCAGATACGCAGTATTTT | . | TRBV19 | TRBD2 | TRBJ2-3
CASSLVVDYYGYTF | TGTGCCAGCAGCTTAGTTGTGGACTACTATGGCTACACCTTC | few | TRBV7-9 | . | TRBJ1-2
CASSMITVTTNEKLFF | TGTGCCAGTAGTATGATTACAGTAACAACTAATGAAAAACTGTTTTTT | . | TRBV19 | . | TRBJ1-4
CASSYSRTQYF | TGTGCCAGCAGTTACTCGCGGACGCAGTATTTT | . | TRBV6-2/TRBV6-3 | . | TRBJ2-3
CASSYGVGGQFF | TGTGCCAGCAGTTACGGTGTGGGGGGGCAGTTCTTC | . | TRBV6-5 | . | TRBJ2-1
CASSTVGSGNTGELFF | TGCGCCAGCAGCACCGTGGGTAGCGGGAACACCGGGGAGCTGTTTTTT | . | TRBV5-1 | . | TRBJ2-2
CASSFEGARNQPQHF | TGTGCCAGCAGTTTTGAGGGGGCTCGGAATCAGCCCCAGCATTTT | . | TRBV6-2/TRBV6-3 | TRBD1 | TRBJ1-5
CASTKGGVAGGPRNEQFF | TGTGCCAGCACCAAGGGGGGGGTAGCGGGAGGCCCCCGCAATGAGCAGTTCTTC | . | TRBV27 | TRBD2 | TRBJ2-1
CASSSQGNYGYTF | TGTGCCAGCAGTTCACAGGGTAACTATGGCTACACCTTC | . | TRBV25-1 | . | TRBJ1-2
CASSFGPPLDEQFF | TGCGCCAGCAGTTTTGGCCCTCCTTTGGATGAGCAGTTCTTC | . | TRBV5-1 | . | TRBJ2-1
CASQPTGGYEQFF | TGTGCCAGCCAGCCGACGGGAGGATATGAGCAGTTCTTC | . | TRBV19 | TRBD2 | TRBJ2-1
CASSLTSGFGNTIYF | TGTGCCAGCAGCTTAACTTCAGGGTTTGGAAACACCATATATTTT | . | TRBV9 | . | TRBJ1-3
CASSLRYGLVNTGELFF | TGCGCCAGCAGCCTAAGATACGGACTAGTTAACACCGGGGAGCTGTTTTTT | many | TRBV4-1 | TRBD2 | TRBJ2-2
CASSDLGTNEKLFF | TGTGCCAGCAGCGACTTGGGAACTAATGAAAAACTGTTTTTT | few | TRBV7-2 | . | TRBJ1-4
CASSLTGAETQYF | TGCGCCAGCAGCTTGACAGGGGCAGAGACCCAGTACTTC | . | TRBV5-1 | TRBD1 | TRBJ2-5
CASSVTGTVEAFF | TGTGCCAGCAGCGTTACCGGGACAGTTGAAGCTTTCTTT | once | TRBV5-6 | TRBD1 | TRBJ1-1
CASNLLPGQGIEQYF | TGTGCCAGCAATCTCCTTCCGGGACAGGGAATCGAGCAGTACTTC | . | TRBV11-2 | TRBD1 | TRBJ2-7
CASSSSLTGRNQPQHF | TGTGCCAGCAGTTCCTCATTGACAGGGCGGAATCAGCCCCAGCATTTT | . | TRBV6-2/TRBV6-3 | TRBD1 | TRBJ1-5
CASSSRTSGSILGEQYF | TGTGCCAGCAGCTCCCGGACTAGCGGGAGTATATTGGGTGAGCAGTACTTC | few | TRBV7-9 | TRBD2 | TRBJ2-7
CASSLRGTERVGYGYTF | TGTGCCAGCAGCTTAAGGGGTACTGAAAGGGTCGGCTATGGCTACACCTTC | once | TRBV7-9 | . | TRBJ1-2
CATRSSGPRAIDGYTF | TGTGCCACCCGTTCCTCTGGTCCTCGCGCTATTGATGGCTACACCTTC | . | TRBV24-1 | . | TRBJ1-2
CASRRGGDEQYF | TGTGCCAGTAGACGAGGGGGCGACGAGCAGTACTTC | . | TRBV19 | TRBD1 | TRBJ2-7
CASSNPRGEQFF | TGTGCCAGCAGCAATCCCAGGGGTGAGCAGTTCTTC | . | TRBV5-4 | . | TRBJ2-1
CASSLAQAGNYGYTF | TGTGCCAGCAGCTTAGCGCAGGCAGGGAACTATGGCTACACCTTC | . | TRBV7-2 | . | TRBJ1-2
CASTFGGFKETQYF | TGTGCCAGCACCTTTGGCGGATTTAAAGAGACCCAGTACTTC | . | TRBV5-5 | . | TRBJ2-5
CASSRDRGSREQYF | TGTGCCAGCAGCCGGGACAGGGGGTCTAGGGAGCAGTACTTC | . | TRBV7-2 | TRBD1 | TRBJ2-7
CASSEALGGTEAFF | TGTGCCAGCAGTGAAGCCCTGGGAGGGACTGAAGCTTTCTTT | . | TRBV2 | . | TRBJ1-1
CASSEPGHRYGYTF | TGTGCCAGCAGCGAGCCGGGACATCGCTATGGCTACACCTTC | . | TRBV7-2 | . | TRBJ1-2
CAWSTSGRNTGELFF | TGTGCCTGGAGTACTAGCGGGAGGAACACCGGGGAGCTGTTTTTT | . | TRBV30 | TRBD2 | TRBJ2-2
CASSPAHEQYF | TGTGCCAGCTCACCGGCCCACGAGCAGTACTTC | . | TRBV18 | . | TRBJ2-7
CASTINRSYGQYF | TGTGCCAGCACCATAAATAGGAGCTACGGGCAGTACTTC | . | TRBV12-3/TRBV12-4 | . | TRBJ2-7
CASSLGQGLYEQYF | TGTGCCAGCAGTCTCGGACAGGGTCTCTACGAGCAGTACTTC | . | TRBV6-6 | TRBD1 | TRBJ2-7
CASSLGQNDYEQYF | TGTGCCAGCAGCTTAGGTCAGAACGACTACGAGCAGTACTTC | . | TRBV11-2 | . | TRBJ2-7
CASKGGETGGAGPQHF | TGTGCCAGCAAGGGGGGGGAGACAGGGGGCGCGGGGCCCCAGCATTTT | . | TRBV2 | TRBD1 | TRBJ1-5
CASIYDRGAWTGELFF | TGTGCCAGCATCTACGACAGGGGGGCATGGACCGGGGAGCTGTTTTTT | . | TRBV7-9 | TRBD1 | TRBJ2-2